The 21 T cell receptor beta chains given below trace back to one sample, sequenced in a study of T cell clones after liver transplantation. Clones were sequenced by immunoSEQ multiplex PCR, and TCRdb holds only the in-frame ones, with some missing. Counted here are some 59,000 clones, around 70% occurring once; the ten biggest clones make up about a tenth. Sequenced here: CD4+ T cells from blood, sampled at the 22-month timepoint. The receptors come from a human patient who received a liver transplant. Some of the T cells might come from the graft donor.

The V call is TRBV19, the J call TRBJ2-3; 11 bases fit TRBD2. Germline lookup yields CDR1 LNHDA and CDR2 SQIVND (reference sequence). V trimming: 7 bases; J trimming: 6 bases; junction bases outside the gene matches: 6. CDR3 size: 14 residues. CDR3 nucleotides: TGTGCCAGTACCGGTAGCGGGGGGGCCGATACGCAGTATTTT. Its protein is CASTGSGGADTQYF.

This chain uses TRBV5-6 with TRBJ1-4; the D is unclear. This CDR3 comprises 14 residues. Trimming removed 0 bases from V and 9 bases from J, with 12 bases in between. CDR1 and CDR2 (germline): SGHDT, YYEEEE. The CDR3 is CASSLGLDGKKLFF. CDR3 DNA sequence: TGTGCCAGCAGCTTGGGGCTAGACGGGAAAAAACTGTTTTTT. Full variable domain (outside the CDR3, taken from reference TRBV5-6 and TRBJ1-4): DAGVTQSPTHLIKTRGQQVTLRCSPKSGHDTVSWYQQALGQGPQFIFQYYEEEERQRGNFPDRFSGHQFPNYSSELNVNALLLGDSALYLCASSLGLDGKKLFFGSGTQLSVL.

At least ten counts were recorded for this clone. The chain links TRBV5-6 to TRBJ1-2; D remains ambiguous. This CDR3 region has 13 residues. CDR1 and CDR2 (germline): SGHDT, YYEEEE. Trimming shortened V by 0 bases and J by 10 bases, and 13 bases separated the two germline ends. Written as DNA, the CDR3 is TGTGCCAGCAGCTTGGCTAGGAAGAACGTCTACACCTTC. As protein: CASSLARKNVYTF.

In its sample, this clone was seen a few times. The chain carries TRBV10-3 and TRBJ1-6; 7 bases are shared with TRBD1. The CDR3 consists of 16 residues. The germline V gene has CDR1 ENHRY and CDR2 SYGVKD. After removal of 6 bases from V and 6 bases from J, the junction contained 11 bases not matched to a gene. This chain's CDR3 is CAIRDPGGSGNSPLHF. In DNA, the CDR3 is TGTGCCATCAGAGATCCAGGGGGAAGTGGTAATTCACCCCTCCACTTT.

This chain joins TRBV6-1 and TRBJ1-6; 8 nucleotides line up with TRBD1. The CDR3 extends over 15 amino acids. Losses at the gene ends were 4 bases for V and 7 bases for J; bases not matched to a gene: 6. Germline-derived CDR1 and CDR2 are MNHNS and SASEGT. This CDR3 reads CASSGGRGRNSPLHF. The CDR3 DNA follows: TGTGCCAGCAGTGGGGGCAGGGGGCGGAATTCACCCCTCCACTTT.

The rearrangement joins TRBV6-5 to TRBJ1-2; no firm D call. The germline V gene encodes CDR1 MNHEY and CDR2 SVGAGI. The V end was cut by 6 bases, the J end by 2 bases, with 10 bases between. CDR3 length: 13 amino acids. The CDR3 DNA reads TGTGCCAGCAGCCGAGATACAAACTATGGCTACACCTTC. Translating it yields CASSRDTNYGYTF.

The chain is built from TRBV5-4 and TRBJ1-1, with D perhaps matching TRBD1 (5 bases). Trimming pared 0 bases from V and 7 bases from J, leaving 16 bases between. This CDR3 region has 15 residues. CDR1 is SGHNT, CDR2 YYREEE, per germline (reference sequence). The CDR3 protein is CASSLGGGNQYEAFF. CDR3 sequence (DNA): TGTGCCAGCAGCTTGGGCGGGGGAAATCAGTATGAAGCTTTCTTT.

This clone was counted a few times. The V gene is TRBV28, the J gene TRBJ2-7, with D tentatively TRBD1 (6 bases). Trimming removed 6 bases at V and 1 base at J, with 13 bases between. This CDR3 has 14 residues. Germline CDR1 and CDR2: MDHEN and SYDVKM. The CDR3 reads CASSPSDRSYEQYF. CDR3 nucleotide sequence: TGTGCCAGCAGCCCATCGGACAGATCCTACGAGCAGTACTTC.

This chain links TRBV29-1 with TRBJ2-3; 10 bases fit TRBD2. The J segment lost 2 bases and the V segment lost 0 bases, leaving 11 bases of the junction unmatched. The V gene's germline CDR1 is SQVTM and CDR2 ANQGSEA. The CDR3 is 18 residues long. The CDR3 region has the DNA TGCAGCGTTGAAGATCTTCACCTAGCGGGGGTCAACACAGATACGCAGTATTTT. Its protein product is CSVEDLHLAGVNTDTQYF.

The V gene is TRBV28, the J gene TRBJ2-2, with TRBD2 as a possible D gene (5 bases). This CDR3 is 14 amino acids long. Germline values: CDR1 MDHEN, CDR2 SYDVKM. V shed 7 bases and J shed 7 bases, with 16 bases lying between them. CDR3 loop: CASIRRGLSGELFF. The DNA of the CDR3 is TGTGCCAGCATCCGTCGAGGGTTGAGCGGGGAGCTGTTTTTT.

The V call is TRBV19, the J call TRBJ2-2; 7 positions match TRBD1. The germline gives CDR1 LNHDA, CDR2 SQIVND (reference sequence). V was clipped by 4 bases and J by 6 bases; unmatched bases: 5. The CDR3 is made up of 14 amino acids. The CDR3 reads CASSKDRVPGELFF. DNA for the CDR3: TGTGCCAGTAGTAAAGACAGGGTACCCGGGGAGCTGTTTTTT. Full variable domain (outside the CDR3, taken from reference TRBV19 and TRBJ2-2): DGGITQSPKYLFRKEGQNVTLSCEQNLNHDAMYWYRQDPGQGLRLIYYSQIVNDFQKGDIAEGYSVSREKKESFPLTVTSAQKNPTAFYLCASSKDRVPGELFFGEGSRLTVL.

V is TRBV2 and J is TRBJ2-3; 12 positions agree with TRBD1. The CDR3 is 20 amino acids. CDR1 and CDR2 (germline): SNHLY, FYNNEI. J was trimmed by 2 bases and V by 3 bases; bases with no gene match: 15. The CDR3 here is CASSDLIPGQGAYNTDTQYF. For the CDR3, the DNA is TGTGCCAGCAGTGACCTAATACCGGGACAGGGGGCTTATAACACAGATACGCAGTATTTT.

The genes are TRBV6-1 and TRBJ2-7, with D perhaps TRBD1 or TRBD2 (5 bases each). Germline V gene data show CDR1 as MNHNS and CDR2 as SASEGT. The CDR3 sequence is 15 residues long. Trimming took off 0 bases at V and 5 bases at J, with 14 bases between the two ends. The CDR3 DNA is TGTGCCAGCAGTGAAGCGCCGCAATTGGGGGACGAGCAGTACTTC. Translating it yields CASSEAPQLGDEQYF.

This clone turned up a few times. The CDR3, as DNA: TGTGCCACCCAACATAGATCAGGGGTGCGTCAGCCCCAGCATTTT. Translated: CATQHRSGVRQPQHF. The rearrangement links TRBV19 to TRBJ1-5, with D possibly TRBD1 on 6 matching bases. The ends were cut back, 10 bases at V and 6 bases at J, with 22 bases in the middle. Germline lookup yields CDR1 LNHDA and CDR2 SQIVND (reference sequence). The CDR3 loop spans 15 amino acids. The full variable domain, in which reference TRBV19 and TRBJ1-5 provide the parts outside the CDR3, is DGGITQSPKYLFRKEGQNVTLSCEQNLNHDAMYWYRQDPGQGLRLIYYSQIVNDFQKGDIAEGYSVSREKKESFPLTVTSAQKNPTAFYLCATQHRSGVRQPQHFGDGTRLSIL.

By share, this clone ranks as medium-sized. The gene calls are TRBV6-5 and TRBJ1-1, with 7 bases matching TRBD1. V was pared by 6 bases and J by 11 bases, with 12 bases of the junction left unmatched. The germline CDR1 and CDR2 sequences are MNHEY and SVGAGI. The CDR3 contains 13 residues. This CDR3 is CASSPNPTGMAFF. DNA for the CDR3: TGTGCCAGCAGCCCAAACCCGACAGGGATGGCTTTCTTT.

CDR3 residues: CASSLVLAGAEQYF. The CDR3 DNA is TGTGCCAGCAGCTTAGTCCTAGCGGGGGCCGAGCAGTACTTC. The rearrangement uses TRBV11-2 and TRBJ2-7; TRBD2 agrees at 10 bases. The CDR3 spans 14 residues. Per the germline V gene, CDR1 is SGHAT and CDR2 is FQNNGV. The V gene end was trimmed by 1 base and the J gene end by 6 bases; junction bases not matched to a gene: 3.

The chain recombines TRBV6-1 with TRBJ1-6; D is unclear. Per germline, CDR1 MNHNS and CDR2 SASEGT. V lost 8 bases and J 5 bases, leaving 13 bases between the germline ends. The CDR3 contains 14 residues. The CDR3 sequence is CASEADSHNSPLHF. The CDR3 DNA follows: TGTGCCAGCGAAGCGGATTCTCATAATTCACCCCTCCACTTT.

The chain uses TRBV7-2 and TRBJ1-6; 9 nucleotides agree with TRBD1. The V segment lost 5 bases and the J segment 7 bases; nucleotides outside the gene matches: 9. Germline CDR1 and CDR2: SGHTA and FQGNSA. The CDR3 loop spans 16 amino acids. Written as DNA, the CDR3 is TGTGCCAGCAGCCTTACCAGTGACAGGGGGAATTCACCCCTCCACTTT. Residues: CASSLTSDRGNSPLHF.

V and J are TRBV27 and TRBJ1-6; no clear D. V lost 5 bases, J lost 9 bases, and 17 bases lay in between. The CDR3 has 15 amino acids. CDR1 and CDR2 (germline): MNHEY, SMNVEV (reference sequence). CDR3 coding DNA: TGTGCCAGCAGTGCCAGGACCGCCCGTAGTTCACCCCTCCACTTT. It codes for CASSARTARSSPLHF.

V usage is TRBV5-4 and J usage is TRBJ2-5, with D tentatively TRBD1 or TRBD2 (6 bases each). The DNA matches TRBJ2-7 better at its end, which makes the J call doubtful. The CDR3 is 15 amino acids. CDR1 and CDR2 from the germline V gene are SGHNT and YYREEE (reference sequence). CDR3 sequence: CAYSQGGGSSYEQYF. The CDR3 DNA is TGTGCCTACAGCCAAGGAGGGGGTAGCTCCTACGAGCAGTACTTC.

The CDR3 DNA reads TGTGCCAGCAGCTCTGACTACATCTACGAGCAGTACTTC. This translates into CASSSDYIYEQYF. The chain employs TRBV7-2 and TRBJ2-7, with D possibly matching TRBD2 (5 bases). From germline, CDR1 is SGHTA and CDR2 FQGNSA. V was trimmed by 4 bases and J by 3 bases, leaving 10 bases between them. The CDR3 runs to 13 residues.